The 9 T cell receptor beta chains presented below share a single source sample, sequenced in a study of identical twins. TCRdb independently ran MiXCR on the 5' RACE reads; one entry per CDR3 protein. The repertoire has about 660,000 distinct CDR3 sequences, approximately 9% of them found once; the top ten carry around 0.95%. This same sample was also part of a study on yellow fever vaccine responses in identical twins.

The sample consisted of PBMCs. Source of these receptors: a woman under 30 in good health.

The chain employs TRBV5-1 and TRBJ2-7, with 7 bases matching TRBD2. J gave up 3 bases and V 0 bases, and 6 bases lay outside the gene matches. Germline CDR1 SGHRS, CDR2 YFSETQ. The CDR3 loop spans 15 amino acids. The CDR3 region is CASSLEAGSNYEQYF. CDR3 sequence (DNA): TGCGCCAGCAGCTTGGAAGCGGGGAGTAACTACGAGCAGTACTTC. The entire variable domain, with the rest obtained from reference TRBV5-1 and TRBJ2-7, is as follows: KAGVTQTPRYLIKTRGQQVTLSCSPISGHRSVSWYQQTPGQGLQFLFEYFSETQRNKGNFPGRFSGRQFSNSRSEMNVSTLELGDSALYLCASSLEAGSNYEQYFGPGTRLTVT.

The DNA for the CDR3 is TGTGCCAGCAGCTTATTTACTTTAAGCACAGATACGCAGTATTTT. Amino acid sequence: CASSLFTLSTDTQYF. The chain is built from TRBV7-2 and TRBJ2-3; D uncertain. Deletions cut 2 bases from V and 0 bases from J, with 9 bases between. This CDR3 spans 15 amino acids. CDR1 is SGHTA, CDR2 FQGNSA, per germline. The full variable domain, with the rest looked up from reference TRBV7-2 and TRBJ2-3, is GAGVSQSPSNKVTEKGKDVELRCDPISGHTALYWYRQSLGQGLEFLIYFQGNSAPDKSGLPSDRFSAERTGGSVSTLTIQRTQQEDSAVYLCASSLFTLSTDTQYFGPGTRLTVL.

V and J are TRBV6-5 and TRBJ2-2, with D tentatively TRBD1 (6 bases). The CDR3 extends over 14 amino acids. Between the trimmed V and J ends, which lost 2 bases and 4 bases, there was a span of 8 bases. Per germline, CDR1 MNHEY and CDR2 SVGAGI. CDR3 in amino acids: CASSYQGPTGELFF. Written as DNA, the CDR3 is TGTGCCAGCAGTTACCAGGGGCCCACCGGGGAGCTGTTTTTT.

This clonotype was observed many times. V and J are TRBV24-1 and TRBJ1-1, with 7 bases that match TRBD1. In germline, CDR1 is KGHDR, CDR2 SFDVKD. The CDR3 totals 13 residues. The trim removed 6 bases at V and 5 bases at J, leaving 5 bases unmatched. CDR3 DNA: TGTGCCACCAGTCAGGGGGGGTCGACTGAAGCTTTCTTT. It translates to CATSQGGSTEAFF.

This chain joins TRBV7-9 and TRBJ2-5; the match to TRBD2 covers 10 bases. J was trimmed by 2 bases and V by 2 bases; bases with no gene match: 8. CDR3 size: 17 residues. Germline V gives CDR1 SEHNR, CDR2 FQNEAQ (reference sequence). CDR3 loop: CASSLTGLAAPQETQYF. For the CDR3, the DNA is TGTGCCAGCAGCTTAACTGGACTAGCGGCGCCGCAAGAGACCCAGTACTTC.

There are many counts of this clonotype. The chain uses TRBV28 and TRBJ2-7; D may be TRBD1 or TRBD2 (6 bases each). The CDR3 runs 15 residues. The germline gives CDR1 MDHEN, CDR2 SYDVKM. V lost 3 bases and J 1 base, leaving 13 bases between the germline ends. The chain's CDR3 is CASSLGGRGSYEQYF. CDR3 coding DNA: TGTGCCAGCAGTTTGGGGGGCAGAGGGTCCTACGAGCAGTACTTC.

The rearrangement joins TRBV19 to TRBJ1-4; 7 nucleotides line up with TRBD1. V shed 6 bases and J 3 bases; nucleotides not matched to a gene: 4. The CDR3 is 14 residues long. Germline CDR1 and CDR2: LNHDA and SQIVND (reference sequence). CDR3 sequence (DNA): TGTGCCAGTAGACAAACAGGGGCTAATGAAAAACTGTTTTTT. Translated, it gives CASRQTGANEKLFF.

The chain joins TRBV15 to TRBJ1-5; D is perhaps TRBD1 (5 bases). The CDR3 consists of 15 residues. Germline assignment: CDR1 LNHNV and CDR2 YYDKDF (reference sequence). V shed 1 base and J shed 0 bases, with 7 bases lying between them. The CDR3 nucleotides read TGTGCCACCAGCAGAGGGACACTTAGCAATCAGCCCCAGCATTTT. It specifies CATSRGTLSNQPQHF. The full variable domain, its missing parts supplied by reference TRBV15 and TRBJ1-5, is DAMVIQNPRYQVTQFGKPVTLSCSQTLNHNVMYWYQQKSSQAPKLLFHYYDKDFNNEADTPDNFQSRRPNTSFCFLDIRSPGLGDTAMYLCATSRGTLSNQPQHFGDGTRLSIL.

The sample holds many counts of this clonotype. CDR3 region: CASRARDRATGELFF. CDR3 bases: TGTGCCAGCAGAGCCCGGGACAGAGCCACCGGGGAGCTGTTTTTT. The chain links TRBV2 to TRBJ2-2, with 7 bases lining up with TRBD1. CDR1 and CDR2 (germline): SNHLY, FYNNEI. This CDR3 comprises 15 residues. Trimming cost V 6 bases and J 4 bases; bases outside gene matches: 8.